Presented here are 31 T cell receptor beta chains from one specimen sequenced in a study of shared clonotypes between healthy human individuals. Generated by immunoSEQ multiplex PCR, the TCRdb table keeps only in-frame clones and is missing some. The sample holds 800,000 to 1,200,000 clones, more than 75% seen once. The specimen was memory CD4+ T cells from PBMCs. Stated subset: CD45RA-negative fraction. These receptors all come from a man younger than 35 in good health. Some clones in this sample may be carry-over from other donors' samples.

The chain recombines TRBV10-3 with TRBJ2-7; TRBD1 might be the D (6 bases). The germline V gene has CDR1 ENHRY and CDR2 SYGVKD. V was shortened by 0 bases and J by 0 bases, with 12 bases between the two germline ends. The CDR3 is made up of 16 amino acids. This CDR3 reads CAISESVGADSYEQYF. In DNA, the CDR3 is TGTGCCATCAGTGAGTCGGTGGGGGCTGACTCCTACGAGCAGTACTTC.

This clone has only a few counts. V gene TRBV6-1 combines with J gene TRBJ2-7, with 7 bases lining up with TRBD2. The CDR3 covers 13 residues. Germline V gene lookup returns CDR1 MNHNS and CDR2 SASEGT. The junction had 6 bases not matched to a gene; V was cut back by 8 bases and J by 2 bases. The CDR3 loop is CASGSSGAYEQYF. CDR3 bases: TGTGCCAGCGGCTCTAGCGGTGCCTACGAGCAGTACTTC.

The J gene is TRBJ2-3, the V gene TRBV11-2, with D possibly matching TRBD2 (5 bases). Germline loops: CDR1 SGHAT, CDR2 FQNNGV. The CDR3 spans 14 residues. The V gene lost 4 bases and the J gene lost 1 base, with 9 bases spanning the gap. The CDR3 loop reads CASSWLAGTDTQYF. Written as DNA, the CDR3 is TGTGCCAGCAGCTGGCTAGCTGGCACAGATACGCAGTATTTT.

The V and J genes are TRBV6-5 and TRBJ1-1; no definite D call. CDR1 and CDR2 (germline): MNHEY, SVGAGI. V lost 6 bases and J lost 7, with 18 bases in between. The CDR3 runs to 14 residues. The CDR3 loop is CASSLTLQRGEAFF. In DNA, the CDR3 is TGTGCCAGCAGCCTCACGCTTCAGAGAGGTGAAGCTTTCTTT.

The rearrangement uses TRBV5-1 and TRBJ2-3, with 9 positions matching TRBD2. The germline V gene has CDR1 SGHRS and CDR2 YFSETQ. Trimming took 0 bases from V and 0 from J; bases not matched to a gene: 5. The CDR3 has 17 amino acids. The DNA of the CDR3 is TGCGCCAGCAGCTTGGGAGTAGCGGGAGCCAGCACAGATACGCAGTATTTT. Translating it yields CASSLGVAGASTDTQYF. The entire variable domain, with the rest obtained from reference TRBV5-1 and TRBJ2-3, is as follows: KAGVTQTPRYLIKTRGQQVTLSCSPISGHRSVSWYQQTPGQGLQFLFEYFSETQRNKGNFPGRFSGRQFSNSRSEMNVSTLELGDSALYLCASSLGVAGASTDTQYFGPGTRLTVL.

J is TRBJ2-5 and V is TRBV18, with 10 positions matching TRBD1. J lost 5 bases, V lost 2 bases, and 11 bases had no gene match. CDR1 is KGHSH and CDR2 is LQKENI in the germline V gene. This CDR3 is 17 amino acids long. The CDR3 spells CASSPIQGQGFAETQYF. The DNA for the CDR3 is TGTGCCAGCTCACCAATACAGGGACAGGGGTTTGCGGAGACCCAGTACTTC.

This clone was seen at least ten times. The CDR3 protein is CASSLVKVGQETQYF. In DNA form, the CDR3 reads TGTGCCAGCAGCTTGGTGAAAGTTGGGCAAGAGACCCAGTACTTC. This chain connects TRBV5-6 to TRBJ2-5, with unresolved D. Germline CDR1 SGHDT, CDR2 YYEEEE. V dropped 0 bases and J dropped 2 bases, with 11 bases sitting between them. The CDR3 consists of 15 residues.

The chain employs TRBV28 and TRBJ2-5; 8 bases fit TRBD2. Germline V gene sequence: CDR1 MDHEN, CDR2 SYDVKM. The CDR3 has 16 amino acids. After removal of 1 base from V and 2 bases from J, the junction contained 6 bases not matched to a gene. CDR3 DNA sequence: TGTGCCAGCAGTTTATTGCCCGGGGGGGGACAAGAGACCCAGTACTTC. It is translated as CASSLLPGGGQETQYF.

The genes are TRBV4-1 and TRBJ1-1; 7 bases align to TRBD1. The trim removed 0 bases at V and 1 base at J, leaving 11 bases unmatched. The CDR3 is made up of 18 amino acids. Germline values: CDR1 MGHRA, CDR2 YSYEKL. This CDR3 reads CASSQDNRGMGWNTEAFF. CDR3 in DNA: TGCGCCAGCAGCCAAGACAACAGGGGTATGGGTTGGAACACTGAAGCTTTCTTT.

The gene calls are TRBV6-5 and TRBJ2-2; the D is unclear. CDR3 size: 13 residues. The V gene lost 6 bases and the J gene lost 4 bases, with 9 bases spanning the gap. CDR1 and CDR2 from the germline V gene are MNHEY and SVGAGI. This CDR3 is CASRLNPTGELFF. Written as DNA, the CDR3 is TGTGCCAGCAGACTAAACCCCACCGGGGAGCTGTTTTTT.

This clone was detected only a few times. The chain is built from TRBV18 and TRBJ2-1; no clear D gene. CDR1 and CDR2 (germline): KGHSH, LQKENI. The germline V and J ends were trimmed by 1 base and 10 bases, with 11 bases remaining between them. This CDR3 region has 13 residues. The CDR3 DNA reads TGTGCCAGCTCACCACGCGTCGCAGGAGAGCAGTTCTTC. This gives the protein CASSPRVAGEQFF.

This chain links TRBV6-6 with TRBJ2-7; D uncertain. Trimming shortened V by 6 bases and J by 3 bases, and 12 bases separated the two germline ends. The CDR3 sequence is 13 residues long. CDR1 is MNHNY, CDR2 SVGAGI, per germline (reference sequence). The CDR3 DNA follows: TGTGCCAGCAGCTATCGGGCAAGCTACGAGCAGTACTTC. It encodes CASSYRASYEQYF.

The genes are TRBV5-1 and TRBJ2-7; D perhaps matches TRBD2 (5 bases). Trimming left V 1 base short and J 6 bases short, with 17 bases between. Germline-derived CDR1 and CDR2 are SGHRS and YFSETQ. The CDR3 contains 15 residues. This CDR3 reads CASSLLVGSGGEQYF. In DNA form, the CDR3 reads TGCGCCAGCAGCTTGTTGGTGGGGAGTGGAGGCGAGCAGTACTTC.

This clone was observed once. The rearrangement links TRBV2 to TRBJ2-1; D possibly corresponds to TRBD1 (6 bases). With 4 bases removed from V and 11 bases from J, the gap between germline ends came to 9 bases. The CDR3 runs 11 residues. The germline gives CDR1 SNHLY, CDR2 FYNNEI. CDR3 loop: CASSADSQQFF. The CDR3 DNA is TGTGCCAGCAGTGCGGACAGTCAGCAGTTCTTC.

V is TRBV5-1 and J is TRBJ2-3; 8 bases line up with TRBD1. Losses at the gene ends were 3 bases for V and 4 bases for J; bases not matched to a gene: 4. The germline CDR1 and CDR2 sequences are SGHRS and YFSETQ. The CDR3 consists of 14 residues. The CDR3 DNA is TGCGCCAGCAGCTCCAAACAGGGGGCAGATACGCAGTATTTT. Encoded protein: CASSSKQGADTQYF.

V is TRBV5-1 and J is TRBJ1-5, with D unclear. Deletions cut 0 bases from V and 6 bases from J, with 22 bases between. The CDR3 runs to 18 residues. Germline assignment: CDR1 SGHRS and CDR2 YFSETQ. The chain's CDR3 is CASSLGSRAEGVAQPQHF. The CDR3 region has the DNA TGCGCCAGCAGCTTGGGGTCGAGAGCTGAAGGTGTGGCTCAGCCCCAGCATTTT.

The CDR3 sequence: CASSRAGLAINEQFF. In DNA form, the CDR3 reads TGTGCCAGCAGTCGGGCGGGACTAGCGATCAATGAGCAGTTCTTC. The genes are TRBV28 and TRBJ2-1; 10 nucleotides align to TRBD2. Trimming took 5 bases from V and 6 from J; bases not matched to a gene: 7. Looked up from germline, CDR1 is MDHEN and CDR2 is SYDVKM. The CDR3 length is 15 residues.

The chain joins TRBV4-1 to TRBJ2-4; D could derive from TRBD1 or TRBD2 (5 bases each). Trimming cost V 1 base and J 1 base, with 8 bases left between them. The CDR3 is 15 amino acids. The germline CDR1 and CDR2 sequences are MGHRA and YSYEKL. CDR3 nucleotide sequence: TGCGCCAGCAGCCAAGGGGGGTCGGCCAAAAACATTCAGTACTTC. Protein product: CASSQGGSAKNIQYF.

The genes are TRBV28 and TRBJ2-2; the D is unclear. CDR3 length equals 16 residues. V dropped 3 bases and J dropped 7 bases, with 18 bases sitting between them. Germline-derived CDR1 and CDR2 are MDHEN and SYDVKM. This CDR3 is CASSFLSATPNGELFF. DNA for the CDR3: TGTGCCAGCAGTTTCCTCTCAGCGACCCCTAACGGGGAGCTGTTTTTT.

This clone was observed a few times. The chain joins TRBV9 to TRBJ1-2, with D perhaps matching TRBD1 (5 bases). The V end lost 3 bases, the J end lost 7 bases, and 16 bases lay between the germline ends. Germline CDR1 and CDR2: SGDLS and YYNGEE. The CDR3 extends over 14 amino acids. The CDR3 DNA follows: TGTGCCAGCAGCGGCCCCGTGGGGGTGGGTGGCTACACCTTC. It is translated as CASSGPVGVGGYTF.

CDR3 DNA: TGTGCCAGCAGCTCACAAAACCCGGGAGTCGGTAATGAGCAGTTCTTC. This codes for CASSSQNPGVGNEQFF. The V and J genes are TRBV7-3 and TRBJ2-1; a weak D match, TRBD2 (6 bases). This CDR3 has 16 residues. V was cut by 4 bases and J by 7 bases, with 20 bases left in between. CDR1 and CDR2 from the germline V gene are SGHTA and FQGTGA.

This clone has at least ten counts. V gene TRBV28 combines with J gene TRBJ2-4; D possibly uses TRBD1 or TRBD2 (7 bases each). CDR3 length equals 15 residues. Germline CDR1 is MDHEN and CDR2 is SYDVKM. With 4 bases removed from V and 9 bases from J, the gap between germline ends came to 19 bases. CDR3 DNA: TGTGCCAGCAGTTCCCCAGGGGGAGGGCCGAGCATTCAGTACTTC. Encoded protein: CASSSPGGGPSIQYF.

CDR3 DNA sequence: TGTGCCAGCAGTGCCCTTCGAACAGATACGCAGTATTTT. Protein: CASSALRTDTQYF. The chain couples TRBV6-1 to TRBJ2-3; D is uncertain. Germline V CDR1 and CDR2: MNHNS, SASEGT. V dropped 4 bases and J dropped 3 bases, with 8 bases sitting between them. The CDR3 totals 13 residues.

This clone came up once. This CDR3 is CASSETEGTVLYGYTF. The CDR3 DNA is TGTGCCAGCAGTGAAACCGAAGGGACAGTTCTTTATGGCTACACCTTC. The V gene is TRBV2, the J gene TRBJ1-2; 7 bases agree with TRBD1. V shed 2 bases, J shed 5 bases, and the junction held 11 bases outside the gene matches. The germline V gene has CDR1 SNHLY and CDR2 FYNNEI. The CDR3 spans 16 residues.

The rearrangement links TRBV4-1 to TRBJ2-5; TRBD2 agrees at 7 bases. Germline loops: CDR1 MGHRA, CDR2 YSYEKL. After removal of 7 bases from V and 3 bases from J, the junction contained 23 bases not matched to a gene. The CDR3 is 19 amino acids. The CDR3 protein is CASKKRSTGRRRGEETQYF. The CDR3 region has the DNA TGCGCCAGCAAAAAAAGATCGACCGGGAGGAGAAGAGGGGAAGAGACCCAGTACTTC.

The CDR3 region is CASSLDGFYGYTF. The CDR3, as DNA: TGTGCCAGCAGCCTGGACGGATTCTATGGCTACACCTTC. The chain employs TRBV27 and TRBJ1-2; no firm D call. Trimming left V 6 bases short and J 4 bases short, with 12 bases between. The V gene's germline CDR1 is MNHEY and CDR2 SMNVEV (reference sequence). The CDR3 is made up of 13 amino acids.

The rearrangement joins TRBV5-5 to TRBJ2-7, with 7 bases lining up with TRBD2. The CDR3 contains 16 residues. Per the germline V gene, CDR1 is SGHKS and CDR2 is YYEKEE (reference sequence). With V trimmed by 6 bases and J by 3 bases, 15 bases remained unmatched. CDR3 sequence reads: CASTIRPTGGFYEQYF. In DNA, the CDR3 is TGTGCCAGCACCATACGACCAACGGGGGGTTTCTACGAGCAGTACTTC.

This clone has only a few counts. The CDR3 sequence: CAWSVLSARNEQFF. The CDR3 DNA is TGTGCCTGGAGTGTACTTTCAGCGAGAAATGAGCAGTTCTTC. The J gene is TRBJ2-1, the V gene TRBV30; D is unresolved. Germline V gene data show CDR1 as GTSNPN and CDR2 as SVGIG (reference sequence). The CDR3 extends over 14 amino acids. V was shortened by 0 bases and J by 7 bases, with 13 bases between the two germline ends.

In DNA form, the CDR3 reads TGTGCCAGCAGCTTAGGCTTTACAGATACGCAGTATTTT. It is translated as CASSLGFTDTQYF. This chain joins TRBV11-3 and TRBJ2-3; the D is unclear. V lost 1 base, J lost 3 bases, and 5 bases lay in between. The V gene's germline CDR1 is SGHNT and CDR2 YENEEA. The CDR3 covers 13 residues.

This clone showed up just a few times. The chain is built from TRBV11-3 and TRBJ2-3; D ambiguous. Trimming took off 0 bases at V and 4 bases at J, with 2 bases between the two ends. CDR3 length: 12 amino acids. Germline lookup yields CDR1 SGHNT and CDR2 YENEEA. CDR3 loop: CASSLESDTQYF. The CDR3 region has the DNA TGTGCCAGCAGCTTAGAGTCAGATACGCAGTATTTT.

The J gene is TRBJ1-1, the V gene TRBV19, with 8 bases aligning to TRBD1. CDR1 and CDR2 from the germline V gene are LNHDA and SQIVND (reference sequence). The length of the CDR3 is 15 residues. The V and J ends lost 5 bases and 3 bases, in that order; junction bases with no gene match: 8. CDR3 protein: CASSPSGQGYTEAFF. The CDR3, as DNA: TGTGCCAGTAGTCCCTCTGGACAGGGATACACTGAAGCTTTCTTT. The whole variable domain, filled in from reference TRBV19 and TRBJ1-1, reads DGGITQSPKYLFRKEGQNVTLSCEQNLNHDAMYWYRQDPGQGLRLIYYSQIVNDFQKGDIAEGYSVSREKKESFPLTVTSAQKNPTAFYLCASSPSGQGYTEAFFGQGTRLTVV.